This is a list of T cell receptor beta chains from one sample in a study of blood T cell repertoires in COVID-19. The method was immunoSEQ multiplex PCR; TCRdb's version includes in-frame clones alone and lacks a portion of them. Of approximately 210,000 clones listed, about 90% are singletons. The sample comprised peripheral blood. These TCRs come from a man younger than 45 with acute or convalescent COVID-19. The CDR3 runs from the conserved cysteine through the conserved F or W. A D gene is named only where the DNA matches it firmly. The size entry is marked missing in some rows and otherwise reads once, few, many or a size class.

>TRBJ2-6|many|TRBV30|TRBD1
TGTGCCTGGGGGACAGGGCCCGGGGCCAACGTCCTGACTTTC
CAWGTGPGANVLTF
>TRBJ2-5|NA|TRBV19|TRBD1
TGTGCCAGTAGTCATCCCCGGGACAGTAACCAAGAGACCCAGTACTTC
CASSHPRDSNQETQYF
>TRBJ2-6|NA|TRBV5-8|NA
TGTGCCAGCAGAACTTTCTCTGGGGCCAACGTCCTGACTTTC
CASRTFSGANVLTF
>TRBJ2-1|NA|TRBV5-1|TRBD1
TGCGCCAGCAGCACGTCGGGACAGGGGGCGAATGAGCAGTTCTTC
CASSTSGQGANEQFF
>TRBJ2-1|NA|TRBV6-5|TRBD2
TGTGTGGTGGCGGGAGCCGTATACAATGAGCAGTTCTTC
CVVAGAVYNEQFF
>TRBJ1-1|NA|TRBV2|TRBD1
TGTGCCAGCAGGGATCCTGACAGGGGTATGAACACTGAAGCTTTCTTT
CASRDPDRGMNTEAFF
>TRBJ2-2|NA|TRBV5-4|TRBD1
TGTGCCAGCAGCTTTATCACAGGGGGAAGCACCGGGGAGCTGTTTTTT
CASSFITGGSTGELFF
>TRBJ2-7|NA|TRBV6-5|NA
TGTGCCACTTCTTACCGGGACAACCTCTACTACGAGCAGTACTTC
CATSYRDNLYYEQYF
>TRBJ2-7|NA|TRBV30|NA
TGTGCCTGGAGTGTATTAGCGTCAACCTACGAGCAGTACTTC
CAWSVLASTYEQYF
>TRBJ1-2|once|TRBV6-6|NA
TGTGCCAGCAGTCCCACGGCAGGGAACTATGGCTACACCTTC
CASSPTAGNYGYTF
>TRBJ2-7|NA|TRBV30|NA
TGTGCCTGGAGTACGTCGGGGGGCTGGTCCTACGAGCAGTACTTC
CAWSTSGGWSYEQYF
>TRBJ1-2|once|TRBV12-3/TRBV12-4|NA
TGTGCCAGCAGCTTATCCAGGGGTCGTGGCTACACCTTC
CASSLSRGRGYTF
>TRBJ2-1|NA|TRBV6-6|TRBD1
TGTGCCAGCAGCCCCGGACAGGGTACGCATGAGCAGTTCTTC
CASSPGQGTHEQFF
>TRBJ1-3|once|TRBV6-5|TRBD1
TGTGCCAGCGGGACAGCGTTTGACACCATATATTTT
CASGTAFDTIYF
>TRBJ1-5|NA|TRBV5-8|NA
TGTGCCAGCAGCTTGGAGCGGGTTTATAGCAATCAGCCCCAGCATTTT
CASSLERVYSNQPQHF
>TRBJ2-3|NA|TRBV3-1/TRBV3-2|TRBD1
TGTGCCAGCAGCCCTGACAGGGACCCCGGCACAGATACGCAGTATTTT
CASSPDRDPGTDTQYF
>TRBJ2-3|once|TRBV4-2|TRBD2
TGTGCCAGCACCGAAAAAGCGGGAGTGGCAGATACGCAGTATTTT
CASTEKAGVADTQYF
>TRBJ1-6|NA|TRBV10-3|NA
TGTGCCATCAGTGAGTCTTTGGGAGGGATTCGCGATAATTCACCCCTCCACTTT
CAISESLGGIRDNSPLHF
>TRBJ1-5|NA|TRBV18|NA
TGTGCCAGCTCACCACGTCGGACACTTAGCAATCAGCCCCAGCATTTT
CASSPRRTLSNQPQHF
>TRBJ2-5|NA|TRBV15|NA
TGTGCCACCAGCAGAGATGTGACTTCTCAAGAGACCCAGTACTTC
CATSRDVTSQETQYF
>TRBJ2-3|NA|TRBV5-1|NA
TGCGCCAGCAGCTTGAACAGGGCGCCAGATACGCAGTATTTT
CASSLNRAPDTQYF
>TRBJ1-5|NA|TRBV7-2|TRBD1
TGTGCCAGCAGCCCCGGGGTCAGGGGGCTCAATCAGCCCCAGCATTTT
CASSPGVRGLNQPQHF
>TRBJ2-3|NA|TRBV5-8|TRBD2
TGTGCCAGCAGCTTGTTTCTAGCGGGAGATACAGTGGCAGATACGCAGTATTTT
CASSLFLAGDTVADTQYF
>TRBJ1-5|NA|TRBV6-4|NA
TGTGCCAGCACCCTGCACTTTCAGCCCCAGCATTTT
CASTLHFQPQHF
>TRBJ2-2|once|TRBV5-1|NA
TGCGCCAGCAGCTTGGACCGGGCCGGGGAGCTGTTTTTT
CASSLDRAGELFF
>TRBJ1-4|NA|TRBV5-1|NA
TGCGCCAGCAGCTCCGGGTGGGGGCGTTTGACTAATGAAAAACTGTTTTTT
CASSSGWGRLTNEKLFF
>TRBJ1-1|NA|TRBV19|TRBD1
TGTGCCACCTATGGAGGGACAGGCAACACTGAAGCTTTCTTT
CATYGGTGNTEAFF
>TRBJ1-5|NA|TRBV27|NA
TGTGCCAGCAGTCCCGTGAATCCAGGGTTGGTAAATCAGCCCCAGCATTTT
CASSPVNPGLVNQPQHF
>TRBJ2-5|NA|TRBV27|NA
TGTGCCAGCTGTTGCGGGGCCCAGTACTTC
CASCCGAQYF
>TRBJ1-4|NA|TRBV18|NA
TGTGCCAGCTCCCCTCTCAATGAAAAACTGTTTTTT
CASSPLNEKLFF
>TRBJ1-5|NA|TRBV18|NA
TGTGCCAGCTCACAACAGAATCAGCCCCAGCATTTT
CASSQQNQPQHF
>TRBJ2-7|NA|TRBV6-6|TRBD2
TGTGCCAGCAGTTTAGAGACTAGCGGGGCTTACGAGCAGTACTTC
CASSLETSGAYEQYF
>TRBJ1-2|NA|TRBV7-9|NA
TGTGCCAGCAGCTTAGCTGCGGGATCTAACTATGGCTACACCTTC
CASSLAAGSNYGYTF
>TRBJ1-4|NA|TRBV28|NA
TGTGCCAGCACGGGAGGGGAAAAACTGTTTTTT
CASTGGEKLFF
>TRBJ1-3|NA|TRBV11-3|NA
TGTGCCAGCAGCTTATTCGGAGCTGGAAACACCATATATTTT
CASSLFGAGNTIYF
>TRBJ2-3|NA|TRBV5-8|NA
TGTGCCAGCAGCGAAAGACAGGTGAACGGGATAGATACGCAGTATTTT
CASSERQVNGIDTQYF
>TRBJ2-3|NA|TRBV28|TRBD2
TGTGCCAGCAGTCCCCCTAGCGGGAGGGCCAGAGATACGCAGTATTTT
CASSPPSGRARDTQYF
>TRBJ1-1|once|TRBV7-2|NA
TGTGCCAGCAGCTGGCTGGCTGGCAGGGGCCTTATGAACACTGAAGCTTTCTTT
CASSWLAGRGLMNTEAFF